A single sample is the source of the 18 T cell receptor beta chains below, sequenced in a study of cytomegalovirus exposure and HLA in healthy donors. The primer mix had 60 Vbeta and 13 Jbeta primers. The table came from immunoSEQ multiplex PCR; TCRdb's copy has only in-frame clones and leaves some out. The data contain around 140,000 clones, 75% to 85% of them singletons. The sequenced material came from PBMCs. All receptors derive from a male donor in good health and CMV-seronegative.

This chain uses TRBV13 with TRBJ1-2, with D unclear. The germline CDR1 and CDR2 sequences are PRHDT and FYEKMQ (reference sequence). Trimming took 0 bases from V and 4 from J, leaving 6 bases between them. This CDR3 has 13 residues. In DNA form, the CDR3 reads TGTGCCAGCAGCTTAGGTTACGGCTATGGCTACACCTTC. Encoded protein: CASSLGYGYGYTF.

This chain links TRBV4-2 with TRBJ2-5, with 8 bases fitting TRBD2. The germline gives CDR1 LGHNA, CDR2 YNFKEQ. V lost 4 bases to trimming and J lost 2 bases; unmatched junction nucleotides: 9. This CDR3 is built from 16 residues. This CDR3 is CASSLRGGALQETQYF. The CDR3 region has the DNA TGTGCCAGCAGCCTCCGGGGGGGGGCCCTGCAAGAGACCCAGTACTTC.

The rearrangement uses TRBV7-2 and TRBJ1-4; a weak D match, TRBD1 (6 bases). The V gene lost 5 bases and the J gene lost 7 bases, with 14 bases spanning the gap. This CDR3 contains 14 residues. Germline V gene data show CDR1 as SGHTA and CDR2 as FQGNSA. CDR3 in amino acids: CASSDQGQSEKLFF. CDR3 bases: TGTGCCAGCAGCGATCAGGGGCAATCTGAAAAACTGTTTTTT.

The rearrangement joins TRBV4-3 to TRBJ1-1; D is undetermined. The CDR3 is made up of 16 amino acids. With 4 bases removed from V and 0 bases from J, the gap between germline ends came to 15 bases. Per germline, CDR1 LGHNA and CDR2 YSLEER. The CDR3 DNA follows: TGCGCCAGCAGCCCTCATCCGGAACAGATGAACACTGAAGCTTTCTTT. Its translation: CASSPHPEQMNTEAFF.

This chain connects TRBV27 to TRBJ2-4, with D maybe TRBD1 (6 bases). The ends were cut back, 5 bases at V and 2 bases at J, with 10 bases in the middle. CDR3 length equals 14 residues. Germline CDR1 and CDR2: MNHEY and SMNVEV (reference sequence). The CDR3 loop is CASSPRDTKNIQYF. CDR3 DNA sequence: TGTGCCAGCAGTCCCCGGGACACCAAAAACATTCAGTACTTC.

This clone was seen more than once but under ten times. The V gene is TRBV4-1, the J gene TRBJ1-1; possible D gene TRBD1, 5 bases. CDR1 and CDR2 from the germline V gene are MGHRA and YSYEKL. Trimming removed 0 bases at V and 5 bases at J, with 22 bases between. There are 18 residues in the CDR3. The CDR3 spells CASSQDPAGGGSRTEAFF. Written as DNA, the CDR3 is TGCGCCAGCAGCCAAGATCCGGCGGGGGGAGGGAGTAGGACTGAAGCTTTCTTT.

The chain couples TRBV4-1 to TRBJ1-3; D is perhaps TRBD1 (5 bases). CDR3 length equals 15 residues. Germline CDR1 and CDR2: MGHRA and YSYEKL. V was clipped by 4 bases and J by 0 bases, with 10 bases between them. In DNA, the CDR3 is TGCGCCAGCAGCCTCCAGGGTTCCTCTGGAAACACCATATATTTT. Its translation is CASSLQGSSGNTIYF.

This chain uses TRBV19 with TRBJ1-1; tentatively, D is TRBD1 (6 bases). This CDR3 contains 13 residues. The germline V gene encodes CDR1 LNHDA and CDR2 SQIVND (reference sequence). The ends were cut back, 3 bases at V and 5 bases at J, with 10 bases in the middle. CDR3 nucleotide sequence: TGTGCCAGTAGTATTCCCAGGGGAACTGAAGCTTTCTTT. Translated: CASSIPRGTEAFF.

The CDR3 protein is CASSLNGQDYGYTF. Here the CDR3 DNA reads TGTGCCAGCAGTTTAAACGGACAAGACTATGGCTACACCTTC. This chain uses TRBV27 with TRBJ1-2; tentative D call: TRBD1 (5 bases). V was clipped by 2 bases and J by 3 bases, with 10 bases between them. The CDR3 loop spans 14 amino acids. Looked up from germline, CDR1 is MNHEY and CDR2 is SMNVEV (reference sequence).

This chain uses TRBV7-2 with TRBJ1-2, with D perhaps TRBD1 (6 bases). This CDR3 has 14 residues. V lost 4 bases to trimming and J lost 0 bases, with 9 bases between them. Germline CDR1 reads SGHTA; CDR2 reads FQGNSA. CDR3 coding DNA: TGTGCCAGCAGCTCCTGGACAGCTAACTATGGCTACACCTTC. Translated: CASSSWTANYGYTF. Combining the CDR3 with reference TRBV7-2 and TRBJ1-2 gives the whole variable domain GAGVSQSPSNKVTEKGKDVELRCDPISGHTALYWYRQSLGQGLEFLIYFQGNSAPDKSGLPSDRFSAERTGGSVSTLTIQRTQQEDSAVYLCASSSWTANYGYTFGSGTRLTVV.

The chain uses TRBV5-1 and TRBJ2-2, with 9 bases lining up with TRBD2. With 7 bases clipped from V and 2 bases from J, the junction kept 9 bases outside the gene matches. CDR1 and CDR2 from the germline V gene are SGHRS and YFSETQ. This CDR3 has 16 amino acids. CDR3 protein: CASGISGGKNTGELFF. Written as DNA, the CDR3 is TGCGCCAGCGGGATTAGCGGGGGTAAAAACACCGGGGAGCTGTTTTTT. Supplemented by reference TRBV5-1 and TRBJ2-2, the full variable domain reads KAGVTQTPRYLIKTRGQQVTLSCSPISGHRSVSWYQQTPGQGLQFLFEYFSETQRNKGNFPGRFSGRQFSNSRSEMNVSTLELGDSALYLCASGISGGKNTGELFFGEGSRLTVL.

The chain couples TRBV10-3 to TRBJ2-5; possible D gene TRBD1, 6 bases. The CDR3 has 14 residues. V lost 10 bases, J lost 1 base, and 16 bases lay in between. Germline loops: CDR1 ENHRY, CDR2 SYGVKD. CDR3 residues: CASKARGTQETQYF. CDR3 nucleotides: TGTGCCAGCAAGGCTAGGGGGACCCAAGAGACCCAGTACTTC.

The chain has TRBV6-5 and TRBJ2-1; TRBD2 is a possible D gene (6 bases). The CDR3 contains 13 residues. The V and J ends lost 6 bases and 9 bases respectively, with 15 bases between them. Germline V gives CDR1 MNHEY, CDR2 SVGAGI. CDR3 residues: CASSGDSLGEQFF. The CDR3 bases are TGTGCCAGCAGCGGGGACTCCCTAGGTGAGCAGTTCTTC.

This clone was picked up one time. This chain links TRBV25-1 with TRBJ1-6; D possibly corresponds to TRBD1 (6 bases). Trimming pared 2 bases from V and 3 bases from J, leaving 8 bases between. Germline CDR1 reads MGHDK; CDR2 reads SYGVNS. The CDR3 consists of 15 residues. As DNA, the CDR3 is TGTGCCAGCAGTGAACAGGGGATCTATAATTCACCCCTCCACTTT. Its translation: CASSEQGIYNSPLHF.

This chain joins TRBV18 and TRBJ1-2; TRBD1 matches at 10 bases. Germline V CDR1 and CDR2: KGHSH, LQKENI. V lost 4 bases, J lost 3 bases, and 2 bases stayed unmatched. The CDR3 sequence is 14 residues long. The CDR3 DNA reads TGTGCCAGCTCACTCGGGACAGGGGACTATGGCTACACCTTC. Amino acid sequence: CASSLGTGDYGYTF.

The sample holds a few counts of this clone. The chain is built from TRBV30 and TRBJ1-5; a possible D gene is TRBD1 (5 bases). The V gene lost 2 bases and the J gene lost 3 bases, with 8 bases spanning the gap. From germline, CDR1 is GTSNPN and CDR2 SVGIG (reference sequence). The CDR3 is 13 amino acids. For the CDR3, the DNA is TGTGCCTGGAGTCGACAGCACAATCAGCCCCAGCATTTT. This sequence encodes CAWSRQHNQPQHF.

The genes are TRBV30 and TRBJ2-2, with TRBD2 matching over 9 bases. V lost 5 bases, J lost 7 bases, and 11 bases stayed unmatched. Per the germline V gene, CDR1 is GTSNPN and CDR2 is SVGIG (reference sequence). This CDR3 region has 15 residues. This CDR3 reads CAWDVGGGAHGELFF. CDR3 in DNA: TGTGCCTGGGATGTAGGCGGGGGGGCCCACGGGGAGCTGTTTTTT.

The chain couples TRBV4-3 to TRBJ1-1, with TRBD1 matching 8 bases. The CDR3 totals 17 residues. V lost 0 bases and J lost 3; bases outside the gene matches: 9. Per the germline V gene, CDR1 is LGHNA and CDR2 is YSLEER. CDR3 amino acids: CASSQDGLQGGDTEAFF. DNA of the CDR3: TGCGCCAGCAGCCAAGATGGTTTACAGGGGGGAGACACTGAAGCTTTCTTT.